The clone carrying this T cell receptor (beta chain) came up a few times. What it binds is unknown. The junction had 12 bases not matched to a gene; V was cut back by 4 bases and J by 12 bases. The germline CDR1 and CDR2 sequences are SGHNT and YYREEE (reference sequence). The CDR3 runs to 15 residues. All donors comprised healthy Caucasians. The data stem from a study of identical twins. The study's findings and limits: Cord blood beta clonotypes that were abundant carried fewer insertions, and memory repertoires showed no such trend.

TCRdb passed the 5' RACE reads through MiXCR, listing each CDR3 protein once. This sample has roughly 570,000 distinct CDR3 sequences, with 9% to 10% found just once. These records were also assigned to another study, of yellow fever vaccine responses in identical twins. Per that study: Twins' vaccine T cell responses were reported to seem partly convergent and partly personalized.

This TCR derives from a woman younger than 30 in good health. Material: PBMCs. The V and J genes are TRBV5-4 and TRBJ2-1; TRBD1 aligns across 11 bases. DNA for the CDR3: TGTGCCAGCAGCCCGGGTCCCGGGACAGGGGGTGTGCAGTTCTTC. It translates to CASSPGPGTGGVQFF.